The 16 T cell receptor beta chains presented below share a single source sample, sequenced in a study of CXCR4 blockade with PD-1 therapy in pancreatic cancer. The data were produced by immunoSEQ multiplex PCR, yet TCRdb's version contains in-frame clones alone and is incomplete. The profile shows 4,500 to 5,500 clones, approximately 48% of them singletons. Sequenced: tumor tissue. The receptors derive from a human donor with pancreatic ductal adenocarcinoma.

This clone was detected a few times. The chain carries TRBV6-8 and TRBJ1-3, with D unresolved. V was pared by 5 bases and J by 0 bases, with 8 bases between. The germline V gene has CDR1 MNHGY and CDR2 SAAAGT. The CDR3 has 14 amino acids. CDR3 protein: CASSVKLSGNTIYF. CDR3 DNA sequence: TGTGCCAGCAGTGTGAAGCTCTCTGGAAACACCATATATTTT.

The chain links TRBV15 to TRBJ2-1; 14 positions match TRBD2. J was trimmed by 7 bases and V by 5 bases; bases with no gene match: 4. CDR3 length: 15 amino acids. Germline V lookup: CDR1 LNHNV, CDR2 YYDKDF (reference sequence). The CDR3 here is CATSGGTSGSNEQFF. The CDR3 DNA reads TGTGCCACCAGCGGCGGGACTAGCGGGAGTAATGAGCAGTTCTTC.

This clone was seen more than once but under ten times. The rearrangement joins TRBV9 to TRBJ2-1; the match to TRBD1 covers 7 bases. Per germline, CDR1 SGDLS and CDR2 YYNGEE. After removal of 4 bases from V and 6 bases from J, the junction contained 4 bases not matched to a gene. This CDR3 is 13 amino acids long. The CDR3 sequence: CASSFGTVNEQFF. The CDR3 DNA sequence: TGTGCCAGCAGCTTTGGGACAGTCAATGAGCAGTTCTTC.

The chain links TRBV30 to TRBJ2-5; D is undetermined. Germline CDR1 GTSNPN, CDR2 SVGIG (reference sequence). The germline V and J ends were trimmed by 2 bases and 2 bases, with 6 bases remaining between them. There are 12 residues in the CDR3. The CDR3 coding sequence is TGTGCCTGGAGTTTGGCTCAAGAGACCCAGTACTTC. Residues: CAWSLAQETQYF.

In nucleotides, the CDR3 is TGCAGCGTTGGATCACTAGCGGGAGTGCCAGATACGCAGTATTTT. This codes for CSVGSLAGVPDTQYF. The chain is built from TRBV29-1 and TRBJ2-3; 11 bases are a match to TRBD2. In germline, CDR1 is SQVTM, CDR2 ANQGSEA. V shed 4 bases and J 4 bases; nucleotides not matched to a gene: 7. The CDR3 is 15 amino acids.

CDR3 region: CASGFVSGRYNEQFF. The CDR3 region has the DNA TGTGCTAGTGGTTTTGTTAGCGGGAGATACAATGAGCAGTTCTTC. The genes are TRBV12-5 and TRBJ2-1; 9 bases map to TRBD2. V gave up 3 bases and J gave up 4 bases; unmatched junction bases: 4. CDR3 size: 15 residues. CDR1 is LGHNT and CDR2 is FRNRAP in the germline V gene.

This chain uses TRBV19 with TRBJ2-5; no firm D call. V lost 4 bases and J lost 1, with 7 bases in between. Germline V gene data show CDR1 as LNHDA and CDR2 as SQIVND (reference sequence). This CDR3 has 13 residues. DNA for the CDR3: TGTGCCAGTAGTACGACTGCCCAAGAGACCCAGTACTTC. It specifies CASSTTAQETQYF.

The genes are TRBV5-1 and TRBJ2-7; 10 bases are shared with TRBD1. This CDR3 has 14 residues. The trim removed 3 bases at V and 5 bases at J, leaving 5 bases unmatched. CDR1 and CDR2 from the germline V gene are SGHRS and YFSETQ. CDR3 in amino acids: CASSSGQGFDEQYF. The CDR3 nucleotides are TGCGCCAGCAGCTCGGGACAGGGGTTCGACGAGCAGTACTTC.

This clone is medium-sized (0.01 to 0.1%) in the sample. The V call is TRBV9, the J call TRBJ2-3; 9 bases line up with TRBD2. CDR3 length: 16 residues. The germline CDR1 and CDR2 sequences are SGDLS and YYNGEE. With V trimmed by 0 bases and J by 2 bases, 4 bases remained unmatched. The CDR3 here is CASSVGSGSPTDTQYF. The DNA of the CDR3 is TGTGCCAGCAGCGTAGGTAGCGGGAGTCCCACAGATACGCAGTATTTT.

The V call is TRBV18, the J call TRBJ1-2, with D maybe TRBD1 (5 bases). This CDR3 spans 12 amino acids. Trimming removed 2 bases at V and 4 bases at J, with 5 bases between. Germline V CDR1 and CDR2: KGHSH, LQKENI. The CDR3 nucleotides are TGTGCCAGCTCACCAGGGGGCTATGGCTACACCTTC. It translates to CASSPGGYGYTF.

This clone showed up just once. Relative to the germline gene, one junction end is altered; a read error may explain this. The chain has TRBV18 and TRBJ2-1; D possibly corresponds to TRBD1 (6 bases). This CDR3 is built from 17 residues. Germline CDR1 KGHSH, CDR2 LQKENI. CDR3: CASSSPISRDNWNEQFF. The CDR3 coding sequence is TGTGCCAGCTCATCACCTATAAGCCGGGACAACTGGAATGAGCAGTTCTTC.

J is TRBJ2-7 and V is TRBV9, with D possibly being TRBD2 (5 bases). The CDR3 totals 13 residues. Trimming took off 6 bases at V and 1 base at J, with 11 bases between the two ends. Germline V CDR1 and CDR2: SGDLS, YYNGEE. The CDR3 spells CASNEGPSYEQYF. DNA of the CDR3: TGTGCCAGCAACGAGGGCCCTTCCTACGAGCAGTACTTC.

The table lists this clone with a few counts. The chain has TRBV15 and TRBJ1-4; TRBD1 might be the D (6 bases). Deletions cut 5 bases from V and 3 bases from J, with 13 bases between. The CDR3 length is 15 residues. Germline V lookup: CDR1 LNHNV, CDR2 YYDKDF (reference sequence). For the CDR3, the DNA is TGTGCCACCAGCCGAACAGGGAGCGCTAATGAAAAACTGTTTTTT. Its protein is CATSRTGSANEKLFF.

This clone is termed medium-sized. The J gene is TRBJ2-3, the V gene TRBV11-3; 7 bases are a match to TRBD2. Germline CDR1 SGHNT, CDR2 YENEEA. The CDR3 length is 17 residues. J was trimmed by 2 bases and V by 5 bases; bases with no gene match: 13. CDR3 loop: CASSQGVKRGNTDTQYF. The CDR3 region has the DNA TGTGCCAGCAGCCAAGGGGTAAAGCGGGGCAACACAGATACGCAGTATTTT.

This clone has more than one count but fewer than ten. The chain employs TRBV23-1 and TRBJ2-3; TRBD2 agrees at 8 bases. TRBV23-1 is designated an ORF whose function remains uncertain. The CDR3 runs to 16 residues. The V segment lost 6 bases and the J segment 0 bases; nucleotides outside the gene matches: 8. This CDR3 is CASSLRVAGSTDTQYF. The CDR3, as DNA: TGCGCCAGCAGCTTGAGGGTAGCGGGGAGCACAGATACGCAGTATTTT.

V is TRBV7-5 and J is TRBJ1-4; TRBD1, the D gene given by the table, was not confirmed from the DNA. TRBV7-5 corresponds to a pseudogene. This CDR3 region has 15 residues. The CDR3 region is CASSSRGSKDEKLFF. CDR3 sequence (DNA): TGTGCCAGCAGCTCCCGTGGCAGTAAAGATGAAAAACTGTTTTTT.